This TCR beta chain was found in a study of T-cell reconstitution after alpha-beta-depleted transplantation in children. This clonotype was seen a handful of times. The antigen is unknown. As it was prepared, the TCRbeta library received unique molecular identifiers. TCRdb used MiXCR to reprocess the PCR reads, holding one entry per CDR3 protein. The sample includes around 70,000 distinct CDR3 sequences, approximately 11% of them seen just once. This CDR3 has 13 residues. The V gene end was trimmed by 5 bases and the J gene end by 5 bases; junction bases not matched to a gene: 8. Germline V CDR1 and CDR2: DFQATT, SNEGSKA (reference sequence). Study observations and caveats: For some patients, TCRbeta diversity was high at day 60 because of recipient T cells and thymic progenitors that survived. Among T cells one year after transplant, newly produced cells accounted for most counts and diversity. Reports say that about two months after transplant, the alpha-beta T cells came out of several hundred graft clones that had expanded.

The sequence derives from a boy aged 5-17 years with acute myeloid leukemia, due to receive a stem cell transplant. The sequencing used PBMCs, collected before TCRalphabeta/CD19-depleted stem cell transplant. This sequence joins TRBV20-1 and TRBJ2-5; 7 bases agree with TRBD1. CDR3 bases: TGCAGTGCTTGGTTACAGGGGCGGGAGACCCAGTACTTC. Amino acids: CSAWLQGRETQYF.